This TCR beta chain originates from a study of blood T cell repertoires in COVID-19. Only one count was recorded for this clone. Clones were sequenced by immunoSEQ multiplex PCR, and TCRdb holds only the in-frame ones, with some missing. The table lists approximately 210,000 clones, 80% to 90% of them singletons. Germline CDR1 reads MNHEY; CDR2 reads SVGEGT. CDR3 length: 15 amino acids. Trimming cost V 5 bases and J 6 bases; bases outside gene matches: 8. The material sequenced was peripheral blood. This chain connects TRBV6-2 or TRBV6-3 to TRBJ1-5; 9 bases map to TRBD1. The clonotype comes from a woman aged 45 to 65 with active or convalescent COVID-19. The CDR3 reads CASSRDRVRGQPQHF. CDR3 bases: TGTGCCAGCAGTCGGGACAGGGTTCGGGGTCAGCCCCAGCATTTT.